A selection of T cell receptor beta chains follows, all from one sample in a study of blood T cell repertoires in COVID-19. Sequencing was performed with immunoSEQ multiplex PCR; in TCRdb, only in-frame clones are kept and a portion is missing. The sample lists about 64,000 clones, roughly 88% occurring once. The specimen was peripheral blood. These receptors originate from a woman aged 60 to 75 with COVID-19, enrolled during active disease. CDR3s include the opening cysteine and the closing phenylalanine or tryptophan. The order of the fields is D gene, V gene, clone size, J gene, CDR3 protein, CDR3 DNA. A D gene is named only where the DNA matches it firmly. Clone size is not always given. Where it is, it says once, few, many or a class for expanded clones.

TRBD1,TRBV13,few,TRBJ1-1,CASSYPYRGGVNTEAFF,TGTGCCAGCAGTTACCCTTACAGGGGCGGGGTGAACACTGAAGCTTTCTTT
NA,TRBV28,NA,TRBJ2-1,CASRRVVDPEVDEQFF,TGTGCCAGCCGAAGGGTGGTGGACCCGGAGGTCGATGAGCAGTTCTTC
NA,TRBV5-5,NA,TRBJ1-1,CASSFLINTEAFF,TGTGCCAGCAGCTTTTTAATAAACACTGAAGCTTTCTTT
NA,TRBV27,NA,TRBJ1-1,CASSLITGNTEAFF,TGTGCCAGCAGTTTAATAACGGGGAACACTGAAGCTTTCTTT
NA,TRBV28,NA,TRBJ2-4,CATHESMLAKNIQYF,TGTGCCACCCATGAGTCGATGCTAGCCAAAAACATTCAGTACTTC
NA,TRBV18,few,TRBJ2-1,CASIRDISTNEQFF,TGTGCCAGCATTCGGGACATCTCCACCAATGAGCAGTTCTTC
NA,TRBV7-9,NA,TRBJ2-7,CASSRRGALRDEQYF,TGTGCCAGCAGCCGCCGGGGAGCCCTTCGGGACGAGCAGTACTTC
NA,TRBV20-1,few,TRBJ2-3,CSASPNRGSYTQYF,TGCAGTGCTAGTCCGAATAGGGGGTCCTATACGCAGTATTTT
NA,TRBV7-2,once,TRBJ2-5,CASSLEGQPGKTQYF,TGTGCCAGCAGCTTAGAGGGACAACCCGGGAAGACCCAGTACTTC
NA,TRBV6-5,NA,TRBJ1-5,CASNDGPEGQPQHF,TGTGCCAGCAACGATGGGCCCGAAGGACAGCCCCAGCATTTT
TRBD1,TRBV11-2,few,TRBJ2-7,CASSSLRDRGYEQYF,TGTGCCAGCAGCTCACTCCGGGACAGGGGCTACGAGCAGTACTTC
NA,TRBV23-1,NA,TRBJ1-1,CASSQSKAGRTRTEAFF,TGCGCCAGCAGTCAATCGAAGGCAGGGCGAACACGAACTGAAGCTTTCTTT
TRBD2,TRBV28,NA,TRBJ2-7,CASSLSVSGSGFHEQYF,TGTGCCAGCAGTTTATCGGTTAGCGGGAGCGGGTTCCACGAGCAGTACTTC
NA,TRBV13,NA,TRBJ2-7,CASSPPGLPYEQYF,TGTGCCAGCAGCCCTCCGGGACTCCCCTACGAGCAGTACTTC
NA,TRBV4-3,NA,TRBJ2-1,CASSQDLSETYNEQFF,TGCGCCAGCAGCCAAGATCTTAGCGAGACCTACAATGAGCAGTTCTTC
TRBD1,TRBV5-1,NA,TRBJ1-5,CASSSGQGGDQPQHF,TGCGCCAGCAGCTCGGGACAGGGAGGGGATCAGCCCCAGCATTTT
TRBD1,TRBV5-4,NA,TRBJ2-3,CASSSTGSTDTQYF,TGTGCCAGCAGCTCGACAGGGTCCACAGATACGCAGTATTTT
NA,TRBV6-2/TRBV6-3,NA,TRBJ1-1,CASSYPHPGAENTEAFF,TGTGCCAGCAGTTACCCCCATCCGGGAGCCGAGAACACTGAAGCTTTCTTT
TRBD2,TRBV9,NA,TRBJ2-2,CASSVVSSGGATGELFF,TGTGCCAGCAGCGTAGTCTCCTCGGGAGGTGCCACCGGGGAGCTGTTTTTT
TRBD1,TRBV4-1,NA,TRBJ2-3,CASSQDNDRGPDTQYF,TGCGCCAGCAGCCAAGATAACGACAGGGGGCCAGATACGCAGTATTTT
NA,TRBV29-1,NA,TRBJ2-2,CSVVVSGNGELFF,TGCAGCGTTGTGGTTTCCGGGAACGGGGAGCTGTTTTTT
NA,TRBV9,NA,TRBJ1-6,CASSEDGGGLSPLHF,TGTGCCAGCAGCGAAGACGGGGGGGGTTTGTCACCCCTCCACTTT
NA,TRBV5-1,NA,TRBJ2-5,CASTRSGFQETQYF,TGCGCCAGCACCAGATCCGGGTTCCAAGAGACCCAGTACTTC
TRBD2,TRBV18,few,TRBJ2-7,CASSPSGTHRRDEQYF,TGTGCCAGCTCACCAAGCGGGACCCATCGTAGGGACGAGCAGTACTTC
TRBD1,TRBV5-1,few,TRBJ1-2,CASSLTGGSSYGYTF,TGCGCCAGCAGCTTGACAGGGGGTAGCAGCTATGGCTACACCTTC
NA,TRBV18,NA,TRBJ2-2,CASSPPGLPNGELFF,TGTGCCAGCTCACCACCCGGTCTCCCTAATGGGGAGCTGTTTTTT
TRBD1,TRBV28,NA,TRBJ1-2,CASSSGTVPYGYTF,TGTGCCAGCAGTTCCGGGACAGTTCCCTATGGCTACACCTTC
NA,TRBV6-5,once,TRBJ1-5,CASSYLANQPQHF,TGTGCCAGCAGTTACCTAGCCAATCAGCCCCAGCATTTT
TRBD1,TRBV6-5,NA,TRBJ1-6,CASSKGQGKNSPLHF,TGTGCCAGCAGTAAGGGACAGGGTAAAAATTCACCCCTCCACTTT
NA,TRBV3-1/TRBV3-2,NA,TRBJ2-6,CASSQDSTGANVLTF,TGTGCCAGCAGCCAAGACAGTACTGGGGCCAACGTCCTGACTTTC
NA,TRBV6-5,NA,TRBJ2-4,CASSGQSVYIQYF,TGTGCCAGCAGCGGACAGTCGGTATACATTCAGTACTTC
NA,TRBV5-5,NA,TRBJ2-2,CASSLGYERKVFF,TGTGCCAGCAGCTTAGGATATGAGCGGAAGGTGTTTTTT
TRBD2,TRBV6-2/TRBV6-3,NA,TRBJ2-2,CASSYSRLAARNTGELFF,TGTGCCAGCAGTTACTCGAGACTAGCGGCACGTAACACCGGGGAGCTGTTTTTT
NA,TRBV30,NA,TRBJ1-2,CAWSTAYGYTF,TGTGCCTGGTCGACAGCCTATGGCTACACCTTC
NA,TRBV6-2/TRBV6-3,NA,TRBJ1-5,CASSYPVQPQHF,TGTGCCAGCAGTTACCCCGTCCAGCCCCAGCATTTT
NA,TRBV6-5,NA,TRBJ2-5,CASSYGAEWAQYF,TGTGCCAGCAGCTACGGGGCTGAGTGGGCCCAGTACTTC
NA,TRBV6-5,once,TRBJ1-2,CASSYDNIGYTF,TGTGCCAGCAGTTACGATAACATCGGCTACACCTTC